This T cell receptor beta chain was documented in a study of immune cell composition in non-small cell lung cancer. The germline V and J ends were trimmed by 6 bases and 1 base, with 9 bases remaining between them. Per the germline V gene, CDR1 is MNHEY and CDR2 is SVGAGI. The CDR3 extends over 13 amino acids. Sequenced by immunoSEQ multiplex PCR; TCRdb stores in-frame clones only, minus some. The top ten hold more than 20% of the sample, which has 5,000 or so clones, approximately 80% seen once. The chain links TRBV6-5 to TRBJ1-2, with D possibly matching TRBD1 (6 bases). This sequence was found in a human donor with non-small cell lung cancer. Sequencing was performed on lung tumor tissue. The CDR3 DNA sequence: TGTGCCAGCAGATTGGACAGTAACTATGGCTACACCTTC. Translated: CASRLDSNYGYTF.